A selection of T cell receptor beta chains follows, all from one sample in a study of cytomegalovirus exposure and HLA in healthy donors. Sequencing used immunoSEQ multiplex PCR; TCRdb keeps in-frame clones, though not all of them. The data contain roughly 150,000 clones, over 70% of them singletons. Sample: PBMCs. The receptor set was obtained from a woman in her thirties or forties in good health and CMV-seronegative. Both conserved end residues are part of each CDR3. The D gene is left open where the match is weak. Expanded clones get a size class; other rows say once, few or many, or leave the size out.

j_gene,abundance,d_gene,v_gene,CDR3aa,CDR3nt
TRBJ1-4,once,TRBD1,TRBV28,CASSSGQGALLHNEKLFF,TGTGCCAGCAGTTCAGGACAGGGGGCCCTCCTCCACAATGAAAAACTGTTTTTT
TRBJ1-5,NA,NA,TRBV6-1,CASRAPGDQPQHF,TGTGCCAGCAGAGCACCGGGGGATCAGCCCCAGCATTTT
TRBJ2-3,NA,NA,TRBV5-1,CASRPDWTSTDTQYF,TGCGCCAGCAGACCCGACTGGACTAGCACAGATACGCAGTATTTT
TRBJ2-4,few,TRBD1,TRBV5-1,CASSWTGGENIQYF,TGCGCCAGCAGCTGGACAGGGGGCGAAAACATTCAGTACTTC
TRBJ2-1,NA,TRBD2,TRBV6-1,CASSEVTSGYNEQFF,TGTGCCAGCAGTGAGGTGACTAGCGGTTACAATGAGCAGTTCTTC
TRBJ1-6,once,NA,TRBV28,CASSLRVLVPESLYNSPLHF,TGTGCCAGCAGTTTACGGGTTTTAGTGCCGGAATCACTCTATAATTCACCCCTCCACTTT
TRBJ1-4,once,NA,TRBV25-1,CASRRTDYLFF,TGTGCCAGCAGGCGGACAGACTACCTGTTTTTT
TRBJ1-5,NA,TRBD1,TRBV19,CASSTQTGNQPQHF,TGTGCCAGTAGTACCCAGACAGGGAATCAGCCCCAGCATTTT
TRBJ1-4,NA,NA,TRBV6-1,CASSGIRTGRVAEKLFF,TGTGCCAGCAGTGGGATCCGTACAGGGAGAGTTGCTGAAAAACTGTTTTTT
TRBJ2-7,NA,NA,TRBV2,CASSEKTDSYEQYF,TGTGCCAGCAGTGAAAAGACAGACTCCTACGAGCAGTACTTC
TRBJ1-5,NA,NA,TRBV6-7,CARPGNKSQPQHF,TGTGCCAGACCAGGGAATAAGAGCCAGCCCCAGCATTTT
TRBJ1-4,NA,NA,TRBV25-1,CASRRTENEKLFF,TGTGCCAGCAGAAGGACAGAGAATGAAAAACTGTTTTTT
TRBJ2-5,NA,NA,TRBV7-7,CASSPQLVGETQYF,TGTGCCAGCAGCCCTCAACTAGTAGGGGAGACCCAGTACTTC
TRBJ2-7,NA,TRBD1,TRBV5-1,CASSGMGQGAFSEQYF,TGCGCCAGCAGCGGCATGGGACAGGGGGCGTTTAGCGAGCAGTACTTC
TRBJ2-3,NA,TRBD1,TRBV28,CASSLGQGVSTDTQYF,TGTGCCAGCAGTTTAGGTCAGGGGGTAAGCACAGATACGCAGTATTTT